Listed below are T cell receptor beta chains from one sample, sequenced in a study of blood T cells in healthy people across ages. TCRdb re-called the 5' RACE reads with MiXCR, one entry per CDR3 protein. Altogether some 1.4 million distinct CDR3 sequences are present, around 39% being singletons, with the ten largest covering 7% to 9.5%. The sequenced sample was blood. All receptors derive from a woman aged 18-30 years in good health. CDR3s include the opening cysteine and the closing phenylalanine or tryptophan. D genes are given only for firm matches. Rows may omit the clone size; those that give it use once, few, many or a size class.

>TRBV28|NA|TRBD1
CACSSRDRAIDTQYF
>TRBV7-8|NA|TRBD2
CASSPRVAGAREQYF
>TRBV5-1|NA|NA
CASSFESSYNEQYF
>TRBV11-3|NA|NA
CASSLALLGLAKNIQYF
>TRBV4-1|few|NA
CASSLHGSGSNQPQHF
>TRBV29-1|NA|TRBD1
CSVKTGVSSYEQYF
>TRBV5-1|once|NA
CASSLSGGRDNEQYF
>TRBV7-9|NA|NA
CASTPEIQPQHF
>TRBV6-2/TRBV6-3|NA|NA
CASSTKAEVTYEQHF
>TRBV10-3|NA|NA
CASRDVGTNEKLFF
>TRBV6-1|NA|NA
CASSDTAFYEQYF
>TRBV27|NA|NA
CASSAGVSSYEQYF